A selection of T cell receptor beta chains follows, all from one sample in a study of cytomegalovirus exposure and HLA in healthy donors. Profiling relied on immunoSEQ multiplex PCR, and the TCRdb table lists in-frame clones only, not all of them. Its table records 50,000 or so clones. The source material was PBMCs. The receptors stem from a man between 40 and 49 years old in good health and CMV-seropositive. Each CDR3 is given with its conserved first and last residue. The D gene is left open where the match is weak. Some rows mark clone size as missing; the rest say once, few, many or name a class of expanded clone.

j_gene: TRBJ2-7
abundance: -
v_gene: TRBV7-2
d_gene: -
CDR3nt: TGTGCCAGCAGCCCGATCTACTACGAGCAGTACTTC
CDR3aa: CASSPIYYEQYF

j_gene: TRBJ2-5
abundance: -
v_gene: TRBV11-3
d_gene: -
CDR3nt: TGTGCCAGCAGCTTGGGAGGGGGTGCCCCCCAGTACTTC
CDR3aa: CASSLGGGAPQYF

j_gene: TRBJ1-1
abundance: -
v_gene: TRBV29-1
d_gene: -
CDR3nt: TGCAGCGTCGAAATCGACAGCGTTCTCACTGAAGCTTTCTTT
CDR3aa: CSVEIDSVLTEAFF

j_gene: TRBJ2-5
abundance: -
v_gene: TRBV2
d_gene: -
CDR3nt: TGTGCCAGCAGTGATCAAAGGGGCGAGGAGACCCAGTACTTC
CDR3aa: CASSDQRGEETQYF

j_gene: TRBJ2-7
abundance: -
v_gene: TRBV4-2
d_gene: TRBD1
CDR3nt: TGTGCCAGCAGCCAAGAGGACAGGGGGTACGAGCAGTACTTC
CDR3aa: CASSQEDRGYEQYF

j_gene: TRBJ2-2
abundance: -
v_gene: TRBV27
d_gene: TRBD2
CDR3nt: TGTGCCAGCAGTTTATCGACTAGCGGGGGGGCCACCGGGGAGCTGTTTTTT
CDR3aa: CASSLSTSGGATGELFF

j_gene: TRBJ1-5
abundance: -
v_gene: TRBV19
d_gene: -
CDR3nt: TGTGCCAGTACCTTTCGGGGAGGGAATCAGCCCCAGCATTTT
CDR3aa: CASTFRGGNQPQHF

j_gene: TRBJ2-2
abundance: -
v_gene: TRBV5-1
d_gene: -
CDR3nt: TGCGCCAGCAGCTTGGGGAGTCGGGGCACCGGGGAGCTGTTTTTT
CDR3aa: CASSLGSRGTGELFF

j_gene: TRBJ1-4
abundance: -
v_gene: TRBV6-5
d_gene: TRBD1
CDR3nt: TGTGCCAGCAGTTACTCAAACAGGGGCCGTGATGAAAAACTGTTTTTT
CDR3aa: CASSYSNRGRDEKLFF

j_gene: TRBJ1-2
abundance: -
v_gene: TRBV30
d_gene: -
CDR3nt: TGTGCCTGGCGCCTAGGTGGTTATGGCTACACCTTC
CDR3aa: CAWRLGGYGYTF

j_gene: TRBJ2-1
abundance: -
v_gene: TRBV7-3
d_gene: TRBD1
CDR3nt: TGTGCCAGCAGCAAATCGGACAGGGGTTCCTACAATGAGCAGTTCTTC
CDR3aa: CASSKSDRGSYNEQFF

j_gene: TRBJ1-2
abundance: -
v_gene: TRBV4-2
d_gene: TRBD1
CDR3nt: TGTGCCAGCAGCCAGGGACAGGGGGCCCCAAATTACTATGGCTACACCTTC
CDR3aa: CASSQGQGAPNYYGYTF

j_gene: TRBJ2-3
abundance: -
v_gene: TRBV18
d_gene: TRBD2
CDR3nt: TGTGCCAGCTCACCACCGGGACTAGCGGGGGGCACAGATACGCAGTATTTT
CDR3aa: CASSPPGLAGGTDTQYF

j_gene: TRBJ2-1
abundance: -
v_gene: TRBV27
d_gene: TRBD2
CDR3nt: TGTGCCAGCAGGACTAGCGGGCAATACAATGAGCAGTTCTTC
CDR3aa: CASRTSGQYNEQFF

j_gene: TRBJ1-5
abundance: -
v_gene: TRBV6-5
d_gene: -
CDR3nt: TGTGCCAGCAGTTACTCGATCGAGAATCAGCCCCAGCATTTT
CDR3aa: CASSYSIENQPQHF

j_gene: TRBJ1-5
abundance: -
v_gene: TRBV28
d_gene: TRBD1
CDR3nt: TGTGCCAGCAGTCCACAGCCAGGACAGGGTTCGGAGAGTCAGCCCCAGCATTTT
CDR3aa: CASSPQPGQGSESQPQHF

j_gene: TRBJ2-1
abundance: -
v_gene: TRBV5-6
d_gene: TRBD2
CDR3nt: TGTGCCAGCAGCTTGGCCTCGGGAGGGATCTACAATGAGCAGTTCTTC
CDR3aa: CASSLASGGIYNEQFF

j_gene: TRBJ1-5
abundance: -
v_gene: TRBV6-1
d_gene: TRBD1
CDR3nt: TGTGCCAGCAGTGACCCGAATAGACAGGGGGCCTATCAGCCCCAGCATTTT
CDR3aa: CASSDPNRQGAYQPQHF

j_gene: TRBJ2-2
abundance: -
v_gene: TRBV2
d_gene: -
CDR3nt: TGTGCCAGCAGTCCCCAGGGGGGCACCGGGGAGCTGTTTTTT
CDR3aa: CASSPQGGTGELFF

j_gene: TRBJ2-3
abundance: -
v_gene: TRBV28
d_gene: -
CDR3nt: TGTGCCAGCAGTTTTACGGGGAGCACAGATACGCAGTATTTT
CDR3aa: CASSFTGSTDTQYF

j_gene: TRBJ2-3
abundance: -
v_gene: TRBV5-6
d_gene: -
CDR3nt: TGTGCCAGCAGCTCGGGACTTGGGGGCACAGATACGCAGTATTTT
CDR3aa: CASSSGLGGTDTQYF

j_gene: TRBJ1-5
abundance: -
v_gene: TRBV6-4
d_gene: TRBD1
CDR3nt: TGTGCCAGCAGTGAGACAGGGAGTCAGCCCCAGCATTTT
CDR3aa: CASSETGSQPQHF

j_gene: TRBJ1-3
abundance: -
v_gene: TRBV6-1
d_gene: -
CDR3nt: TGTGCCAGCAGTGAAGCGGAGAGATACACCATATATTTT
CDR3aa: CASSEAERYTIYF

j_gene: TRBJ1-6
abundance: -
v_gene: TRBV28
d_gene: -
CDR3nt: TGTGCCAGCATTCGGCAGGGCGGTTCACCCCTCCACTTT
CDR3aa: CASIRQGGSPLHF

j_gene: TRBJ1-6
abundance: -
v_gene: TRBV6-1
d_gene: -
CDR3nt: TGTGCCAGCAGTCCTCCTGGCTCACCCCTCCACTTT
CDR3aa: CASSPPGSPLHF

j_gene: TRBJ2-5
abundance: -
v_gene: TRBV15
d_gene: -
CDR3nt: TGTGCCACCAGCGGACTGCCGCAAGAGACCCAGTACTTC
CDR3aa: CATSGLPQETQYF

j_gene: TRBJ2-2
abundance: -
v_gene: TRBV19
d_gene: TRBD2
CDR3nt: TGTGCCAGTTGGGGACTAGCGGCGAACACCGGGGAGCTGTTTTTT
CDR3aa: CASWGLAANTGELFF

j_gene: TRBJ1-3
abundance: -
v_gene: TRBV6-1
d_gene: TRBD1
CDR3nt: TGTGCCAGCAGTGTCGGACAGGGGATAGTCTCTGGAAACACCATATATTTT
CDR3aa: CASSVGQGIVSGNTIYF

j_gene: TRBJ2-7
abundance: -
v_gene: TRBV25-1
d_gene: TRBD1
CDR3nt: TGTGCCACCGCAGGGGGCGCGGCCAACGAGCAGTACTTC
CDR3aa: CATAGGAANEQYF

j_gene: TRBJ2-2
abundance: -
v_gene: TRBV4-3
d_gene: TRBD2
CDR3nt: TGCGCCAGCAGCCAAGTGGGGGGGTACACCGGGGAGCTGTTTTTT
CDR3aa: CASSQVGGYTGELFF

j_gene: TRBJ2-1
abundance: -
v_gene: TRBV5-1
d_gene: TRBD2
CDR3nt: TGCGCCAGCAGTACCGGGACTAGCAATGAGCAGTTCTTC
CDR3aa: CASSTGTSNEQFF

j_gene: TRBJ2-7
abundance: -
v_gene: TRBV10-3
d_gene: -
CDR3nt: TGTGCCATCAGACAGACCTACGAGCAGTACTTC
CDR3aa: CAIRQTYEQYF

j_gene: TRBJ1-1
abundance: -
v_gene: TRBV4-2
d_gene: TRBD1
CDR3nt: TGTGCCAGCAGCCAGAAGTCGGTGGGACAGGGGGACACTGAAGCTTTCTTT
CDR3aa: CASSQKSVGQGDTEAFF

j_gene: TRBJ2-2
abundance: -
v_gene: TRBV5-1
d_gene: -
CDR3nt: TGCGCCAGCAGCCCCCAGGGGTCCGGGGAGCTGTTTTTT
CDR3aa: CASSPQGSGELFF

j_gene: TRBJ2-2
abundance: -
v_gene: TRBV11-3
d_gene: -
CDR3nt: TGTGCCAGCAGACTAGGGGGCACCGGGGAGCTGTTTTTT
CDR3aa: CASRLGGTGELFF

j_gene: TRBJ2-7
abundance: -
v_gene: TRBV6-1
d_gene: -
CDR3nt: TGTGCCAGCAGTGAAGGGACAGCGGGACTCCGAAGCTCCTACGAGCAGTACTTC
CDR3aa: CASSEGTAGLRSSYEQYF

j_gene: TRBJ2-1
abundance: -
v_gene: TRBV19
d_gene: TRBD2
CDR3nt: TGTGCCAGTAGTGCCTCGGGACTAACCTACAATGAGCAGTTCTTC
CDR3aa: CASSASGLTYNEQFF

j_gene: TRBJ2-7
abundance: -
v_gene: TRBV7-2
d_gene: TRBD2
CDR3nt: TGTGCCAGCAGCCTTTTACTAGCGGGGGGGCCTTACGAGCAGTACTTC
CDR3aa: CASSLLLAGGPYEQYF

j_gene: TRBJ2-3
abundance: -
v_gene: TRBV13
d_gene: TRBD2
CDR3nt: TGTGCCAGCAGTCATGGTAGCGGGGGCACAGATACGCAGTATTTT
CDR3aa: CASSHGSGGTDTQYF

j_gene: TRBJ2-7
abundance: -
v_gene: TRBV27
d_gene: TRBD2
CDR3nt: TGTGCCAGCAGCCCGAGCAAGCGGGAGTTCCACGAGCAGTACTTC
CDR3aa: CASSPSKREFHEQYF

j_gene: TRBJ2-3
abundance: -
v_gene: TRBV7-3
d_gene: TRBD2
CDR3nt: TGTGCCAGCAGCCCCACGGGGGGGCGGGTAGATACGCAGTATTTT
CDR3aa: CASSPTGGRVDTQYF

j_gene: TRBJ1-5
abundance: -
v_gene: TRBV16
d_gene: TRBD1
CDR3nt: TGTGCCAGCAGCCGGCAGGGGGCCTGGGGTCAGCCCCAGCATTTT
CDR3aa: CASSRQGAWGQPQHF

j_gene: TRBJ1-5
abundance: -
v_gene: TRBV19
d_gene: -
CDR3nt: TGTGCCAGTAGTACAGCGCAGGGTCAGCCCCAGCATTTT
CDR3aa: CASSTAQGQPQHF

j_gene: TRBJ1-1
abundance: -
v_gene: TRBV5-6
d_gene: -
CDR3nt: TGTGCCAGCAGCTTTTTACAGGGTGTCACTGAAGCTTTCTTT
CDR3aa: CASSFLQGVTEAFF

j_gene: TRBJ2-7
abundance: -
v_gene: TRBV6-6
d_gene: -
CDR3nt: TGTGCCAGCAGCGGACAGAGACCCTACGAGCAGTACTTC
CDR3aa: CASSGQRPYEQYF

j_gene: TRBJ1-1
abundance: -
v_gene: TRBV27
d_gene: TRBD1
CDR3nt: TGTGCCAGCAGTTTGAAGGGGGCCACTGAAGCTTTCTTT
CDR3aa: CASSLKGATEAFF

j_gene: TRBJ2-5
abundance: -
v_gene: TRBV5-4
d_gene: TRBD1
CDR3nt: TGTGCCAGCAGCCTAACGCAGGGGGAAGAGACCCAGTACTTC
CDR3aa: CASSLTQGEETQYF

j_gene: TRBJ2-1
abundance: -
v_gene: TRBV11-3
d_gene: TRBD2
CDR3nt: TGTGCCAGCAGCTCAACTAGCGGGGGGCGGAATGAGCAGTTCTTC
CDR3aa: CASSSTSGGRNEQFF

j_gene: TRBJ2-7
abundance: -
v_gene: TRBV6-5
d_gene: TRBD1
CDR3nt: TGTGCCAGCAGTTCTCGTCCGACGGGACAGGGAAACGAGCAGTACTTC
CDR3aa: CASSSRPTGQGNEQYF

j_gene: TRBJ2-7
abundance: -
v_gene: TRBV30
d_gene: -
CDR3nt: TGTGCCCAGGGGACCACCTACGAGCAGTACTTC
CDR3aa: CAQGTTYEQYF

j_gene: TRBJ2-5
abundance: -
v_gene: TRBV7-9
d_gene: -
CDR3nt: TGTGCCAGCAGCTTAGAAGTTTTCGGAGTCCAGTACTTC
CDR3aa: CASSLEVFGVQYF

j_gene: TRBJ2-7
abundance: -
v_gene: TRBV15
d_gene: -
CDR3nt: TGTGCCACCAGCAGAGATAACGCGGCCTACGAGCAGTACTTC
CDR3aa: CATSRDNAAYEQYF

j_gene: TRBJ2-1
abundance: medium-sized
v_gene: TRBV7-9
d_gene: TRBD2
CDR3nt: TGTGCCAGCACTAGCGGGGTGGCGGGGGATGAGCAGTTCTTC
CDR3aa: CASTSGVAGDEQFF

j_gene: TRBJ2-1
abundance: -
v_gene: TRBV6-4
d_gene: -
CDR3nt: TGTGCCAGCAGCCCCTCCACTAGCTCTTACAATGAGCAGTTCTTC
CDR3aa: CASSPSTSSYNEQFF

j_gene: TRBJ2-7
abundance: -
v_gene: TRBV18
d_gene: -
CDR3nt: TGTGCCAGCTCACCGAACGGGGGGCACGAGCAGTACTTC
CDR3aa: CASSPNGGHEQYF

j_gene: TRBJ2-5
abundance: -
v_gene: TRBV27
d_gene: TRBD1
CDR3nt: TGTGCCAGCAGTCCCCCCGGGACAGAAAGAGAGTTGCCCCAGTACTTC
CDR3aa: CASSPPGTERELPQYF

j_gene: TRBJ2-1
abundance: -
v_gene: TRBV27
d_gene: -
CDR3nt: TGTGCCAGCAGTTGGGCGGCGGGATCCTCCTACAATGAGCAGTTCTTC
CDR3aa: CASSWAAGSSYNEQFF